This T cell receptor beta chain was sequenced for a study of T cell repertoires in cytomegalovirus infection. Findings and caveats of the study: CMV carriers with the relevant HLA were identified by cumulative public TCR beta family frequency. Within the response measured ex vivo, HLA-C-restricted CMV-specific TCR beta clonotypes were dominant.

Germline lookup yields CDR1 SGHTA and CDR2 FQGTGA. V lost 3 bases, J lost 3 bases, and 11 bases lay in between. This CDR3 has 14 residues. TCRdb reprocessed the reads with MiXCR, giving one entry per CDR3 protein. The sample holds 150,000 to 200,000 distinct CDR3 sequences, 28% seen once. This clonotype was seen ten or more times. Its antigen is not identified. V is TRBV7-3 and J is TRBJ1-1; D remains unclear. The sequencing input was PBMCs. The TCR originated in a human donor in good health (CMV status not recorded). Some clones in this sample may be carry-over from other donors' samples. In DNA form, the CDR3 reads TGTGCCAGCAGCTTGAATACGGGTGACACTGAAGCTTTCTTT. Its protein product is CASSLNTGDTEAFF. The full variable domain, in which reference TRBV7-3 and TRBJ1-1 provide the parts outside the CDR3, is GAGVSQTPSNKVTEKGKYVELRCDPISGHTALYWYRQSLGQGPEFLIYFQGTGAADDSGLPNDRFFAVRPEGSVSTLKIQRTERGDSAVYLCASSLNTGDTEAFFGQGTRLTVV.